This note documents a single TCR beta chain sequence. The data were produced by immunoSEQ multiplex PCR, yet TCRdb's version contains in-frame clones alone and is incomplete. Of roughly 1,500,000 clones in the sample, 95% to 99% were seen once. CDR1 is MDHEN and CDR2 is SYDVKM in the germline V gene. V dropped 6 bases and J dropped 0 bases, with 16 bases sitting between them. The CDR3 totals 16 residues. The sample is drawn from a study of shared clonotypes between healthy human individuals. Study overall: Ranging from 18 to 49 in age, donors were a couple of women and a few men.

The sequenced sample was naive CD4+ T cells sorted from blood. As to subset: CD45RA+ positively selected. This TCR was recovered from a young man in good health. The rearrangement uses TRBV28 and TRBJ2-3; either TRBD1 or TRBD2 may supply D (6 bases each). As DNA, the CDR3 is TGTGCCAGCAGCTATCGTGGGGGGCGAAGCACAGATACGCAGTATTTT. Translating gives CASSYRGGRSTDTQYF.